These T cell receptor beta chains were read from a single sample in a study of blood T cell repertoires in COVID-19. Data came from immunoSEQ multiplex PCR; TCRdb stores just in-frame clones and leaves some out. The table records 220,000 or so clones, 86% of them present only once. Sequencing was performed on PBMCs or T cells enriched from blood (not recorded which). Source of these receptors: a woman between 45 and 60 years old who had recovered from COVID-19. CDR3s include the opening cysteine and the closing phenylalanine or tryptophan. The D gene is left open where the match is weak. A clone size is listed for some rows: how often the clone was seen (once, few, many), or a class if it is expanded.

CDR3 length,J gene,V gene,D gene,clone size,CDR3 protein,CDR3 DNA
15,TRBJ1-5,TRBV19,TRBD1,.,CASSIEGGFRQPQHF,TGTGCCAGTAGTATCGAAGGGGGCTTTAGACAGCCCCAGCATTTT
15,TRBJ2-7,TRBV7-2,TRBD2,.,CASSSRLAGGPEQYF,TGTGCCAGCAGCTCCCGACTAGCGGGAGGGCCCGAGCAGTACTTC
13,TRBJ1-2,TRBV5-5,TRBD1,.,CASSRQGPGGYTF,TGTGCCAGCAGCAGACAGGGGCCGGGGGGCTACACCTTC
17,TRBJ2-5,TRBV27,.,.,CASSSFLPGLEDQTQYF,TGTGCCAGCAGTTCCTTCCTACCGGGACTGGAGGATCAGACCCAGTACTTC
13,TRBJ1-2,TRBV5-6,TRBD1,.,CASSHSGGYGYTF,TGTGCCAGCAGCCACTCAGGGGGCTATGGCTACACCTTC
13,TRBJ2-3,TRBV28,.,.,CATGGIKRDTQYF,TGTGCCACAGGGGGGATAAAGAGGGATACGCAGTATTTT
14,TRBJ2-7,TRBV28,TRBD2,.,CASLGGGRLYEQYF,TGTGCCAGCCTCGGGGGCGGGAGGCTCTACGAGCAGTACTTC
14,TRBJ2-1,TRBV3-1/TRBV3-2,TRBD2,many,CASSLVAGGYEQFF,TGTGCCAGCAGCCTAGTAGCGGGGGGATATGAGCAGTTCTTC
15,TRBJ2-4,TRBV7-3,TRBD2,once,CASSLSGGPLNIQYF,TGTGCCAGCAGCTTGTCGGGAGGGCCGTTAAACATTCAGTACTTC
16,TRBJ1-2,TRBV7-9,.,.,CASSSSPSSEDYGYTF,TGTGCCAGCAGCTCCTCCCCGTCCAGTGAGGACTATGGCTACACCTTC
14,TRBJ1-1,TRBV11-2,.,.,CASSSLQGGTEAFF,TGTGCCAGCAGCTCGCTGCAGGGTGGGACTGAAGCTTTCTTT
13,TRBJ1-6,TRBV11-2,.,.,CASRSNRNSPLHF,TGTGCCAGCAGATCCAACAGGAATTCACCCCTCCACTTT
15,TRBJ1-6,TRBV5-1,.,once,CASSQTGNGVSPLHF,TGCGCCAGCAGCCAAACAGGGAATGGAGTTTCACCCCTCCACTTT
14,TRBJ1-6,TRBV7-2,TRBD1,.,CASSSRQGVSPLHF,TGTGCCAGCAGCAGCCGACAGGGTGTTTCACCCCTCCACTTT
15,TRBJ2-5,TRBV5-1,.,.,CASSPVSAHQETQYF,TGCGCCAGCAGCCCGGTGTCCGCGCACCAAGAGACCCAGTACTTC
17,TRBJ2-7,TRBV18,.,.,CASSPGRLPPGILGQYF,TGTGCCAGCTCACCAGGGAGGCTCCCCCCGGGGATTCTGGGGCAGTACTTC
15,TRBJ1-2,TRBV4-2,.,.,CASSPREGPNYGYTF,TGTGCCAGCAGCCCCCGGGAGGGCCCTAACTATGGCTACACCTTC
16,TRBJ2-2,TRBV11-1,.,.,CASSLLSQMNTGELFF,TGTGCCAGCAGCTTATTATCTCAGATGAACACCGGGGAGCTGTTTTTT
17,TRBJ1-1,TRBV5-1,.,.,CASSLGSRWQGYTEAFF,TGCGCCAGCAGCCTCGGGTCAAGGTGGCAGGGTTACACTGAAGCTTTCTTT
16,TRBJ2-3,TRBV28,.,.,CASRGTWGHHTDTQYF,TGTGCCAGCAGGGGGACCTGGGGACACCACACAGATACGCAGTATTTT
18,TRBJ2-7,TRBV2,.,.,CASSGDGFEGRGAYEQYF,TGTGCCAGCAGTGGAGATGGGTTTGAGGGCAGGGGAGCCTACGAGCAGTACTTC
15,TRBJ2-5,TRBV12-5,.,.,CASGDPWSVTETQYF,TGTGCTAGTGGGGATCCCTGGAGTGTGACGGAGACCCAGTACTTC
17,TRBJ2-3,TRBV9,TRBD2,.,CASSQHTYGGFVDTQYF,TGTGCCAGCAGCCAACATACGTACGGGGGGTTCGTAGATACGCAGTATTTT
14,TRBJ1-4,TRBV19,.,.,CASRTGTTGEKLFF,TGTGCCAGTAGGACCGGGACAACGGGTGAAAAACTGTTTTTT
16,TRBJ1-2,TRBV7-2,TRBD1,.,CASSLATGGAKSGYTF,TGTGCCAGCAGCTTAGCCACAGGGGGCGCAAAGAGTGGCTACACCTTC
14,TRBJ1-2,TRBV7-2,.,.,CASSTDPGGYGYTF,TGTGCCAGCAGCACTGACCCGGGAGGCTATGGCTACACCTTC
18,TRBJ2-7,TRBV30,TRBD1,.,CAWSPLALTGGYSYEQYF,TGTGCCTGGAGTCCTTTAGCCCTGACAGGGGGCTACTCCTACGAGCAGTACTTC
17,TRBJ2-2,TRBV9,TRBD1,.,CASSVTGGWTNTGELFF,TGTGCCAGCAGCGTCACAGGGGGCTGGACCAACACCGGGGAGCTGTTTTTT
16,TRBJ2-2,TRBV7-6,TRBD2,.,CASSLDSGSSAGELFF,TGTGCCAGCAGCTTAGATAGCGGGAGTAGTGCCGGGGAGCTGTTTTTT
12,TRBJ1-2,TRBV4-1,.,.,CASRLGEGGYTF,TGCGCCAGCAGGTTGGGAGAAGGTGGCTACACCTTC
14,TRBJ1-2,TRBV7-9,.,.,CASSLARGIHGYTF,TGTGCCAGCAGCTTAGCTAGGGGGATCCATGGCTACACCTTC
13,TRBJ2-7,TRBV7-9,TRBD1,.,CAGAPQGAYEQYF,TGTGCCGGAGCACCACAGGGGGCCTACGAGCAGTACTTC
12,TRBJ1-2,TRBV7-9,.,.,CASSRSDYGYTF,TGTGCCAGCAGCCGATCAGACTATGGCTACACCTTC
12,TRBJ1-2,TRBV9,.,once,CASSRRTDGYTF,TGTGCCAGCAGCCGCAGGACAGACGGCTACACCTTC
15,TRBJ1-1,TRBV9,TRBD1,few,CASSVVDRRNTEAFF,TGTGCCAGCAGCGTAGTGGACAGGAGGAACACTGAAGCTTTCTTT
16,TRBJ1-1,TRBV18,TRBD1,.,CASSPPGTVMNTEAFF,TGTGCCAGCTCACCGCCCGGGACAGTGATGAACACTGAAGCTTTCTTT
11,TRBJ2-1,TRBV12-3/TRBV12-4,TRBD1,.,CASRRTGEQFF,TGTGCCAGCAGGCGGACAGGCGAGCAGTTCTTC
15,TRBJ2-7,TRBV6-2/TRBV6-3,TRBD1,.,CASSRPGQVTYEQYF,TGTGCCAGCAGTAGACCGGGACAGGTAACCTACGAGCAGTACTTC
13,TRBJ2-7,TRBV9,TRBD1,.,CASRETGIGEQYF,TGTGCCAGCAGGGAGACAGGGATCGGCGAGCAGTACTTC
17,TRBJ1-5,TRBV4-3,.,.,CASSQGPAGDSNQPQHF,TGCGCCAGCAGCCAAGGGCCGGCAGGTGATAGCAATCAGCCCCAGCATTTT
15,TRBJ1-5,TRBV6-5,TRBD1,.,CASSLGQGARQPQHF,TGTGCCAGCAGCTTGGGACAGGGGGCTCGGCAGCCCCAGCATTTT
15,TRBJ2-2,TRBV4-1,.,once,CASRGGSTGLGELFF,TGCGCCAGCAGGGGAGGTTCGACAGGGCTCGGGGAGCTGTTTTTT
15,TRBJ2-3,TRBV7-3,TRBD2,.,CASSLTGRTTDTQYF,TGTGCCAGCAGCTTAACCGGGAGGACCACAGATACGCAGTATTTT
12,TRBJ1-2,TRBV6-2/TRBV6-3,.,.,CASSPEVYGYTF,TGTGCCAGCAGCCCGGAGGTTTATGGCTACACCTTC
16,TRBJ2-7,TRBV7-9,TRBD1,.,CASSSRGGSTTYEQYF,TGTGCCAGCAGCAGCAGAGGGGGCTCTACGACCTACGAGCAGTACTTC
13,TRBJ2-7,TRBV10-2,.,.,CASSVSRVGEQYF,TGCGCCAGCAGTGTGAGCAGGGTGGGAGAGCAGTACTTC